The source of this T cell receptor (beta chain) is a study of monozygotic twins with inflammatory bowel disease. Germline V gene lookup returns CDR1 ENHRY and CDR2 SYGVKD. CDR3 size: 17 residues. Each CDR3 protein gets one entry in TCRdb, which reprocessed the 5' RACE reads and gives no DNA. Listed are around 410,000 distinct CDR3 sequences; 2% to 2.5% falls within the top ten. This TCR derives from a human donor with ulcerative colitis or Crohn's disease, or a healthy co-twin of an affected twin (not recorded which). This sequence joins TRBV10-3 and TRBJ2-7; TCRdb returns TRBD2, unconfirmable since there is no DNA. Material for sequencing was blood. The CDR3 here is CAISDNGLRAGGIEQYF.